Listed below are T cell receptor beta chains from one sample, sequenced in a study of T cell changes during pregnancy in multiple sclerosis. TCRdb keeps only in-frame clones here, not all; method: immunoSEQ multiplex PCR. The table records about 60,000 clones, around 96% of them present only once. The source was CD8+ T cells from peripheral blood mononuclear cells, collected after pregnancy. The receptors originated from a female donor with multiple sclerosis, enrolled in a pregnancy study. Each CDR3 is given with its conserved first and last residue. A D gene is named only where the DNA matches it firmly. Expanded clones get a size class; other rows say once, few or many, or leave the size out.

j_gene | v_gene | d_gene | abundance | CDR3aa | CDR3nt
TRBJ2-7 | TRBV13 | TRBD2 | NA | CASSLGVAGTYEQYF | TGTGCCAGCAGCTTAGGAGTAGCGGGGACCTACGAGCAGTACTTC
TRBJ2-2 | TRBV15 | NA | NA | CATGGDFSTGELFF | TGTGCCACCGGAGGGGATTTTAGCACCGGGGAGCTGTTTTTT
TRBJ2-7 | TRBV27 | NA | NA | CASKERLSYEQYF | TGTGCCAGCAAGGAGCGGCTCTCCTACGAGCAGTACTTC
TRBJ2-3 | TRBV28 | TRBD2 | NA | CASSARTSGRAQYF | TGTGCCAGCAGTGCGCGCACTAGCGGGAGGGCGCAGTATTTT
TRBJ2-7 | TRBV5-4 | TRBD2 | NA | CASSPLAGSSYEQYF | TGTGCCAGCAGCCCGCTAGCGGGGAGCTCCTACGAGCAGTACTTC
TRBJ2-1 | TRBV27 | NA | NA | CASSLSPPRGTNEQFF | TGTGCCAGCAGTTTATCACCGCCTCGGGGGACTAATGAGCAGTTCTTC
TRBJ1-6 | TRBV30 | NA | NA | CAWSSADGGLSSYNSPLHF | TGTGCCTGGAGTTCAGCGGACGGAGGCCTCAGCTCCTATAATTCACCCCTCCACTTT
TRBJ2-7 | TRBV28 | TRBD2 | NA | CASSAREAVYEQYF | TGTGCCAGCAGTGCCCGGGAGGCCGTCTACGAGCAGTACTTC
TRBJ2-1 | TRBV6-1 | TRBD2 | NA | CASKERERGEQFF | TGTGCCAGCAAGGAGCGGGAACGGGGGGAGCAGTTCTTC
TRBJ2-7 | TRBV15 | TRBD2 | NA | CATSRDSGSRAYEQYF | TGTGCCACCAGCAGAGATAGCGGGAGCCGAGCCTACGAGCAGTACTTC
TRBJ2-1 | TRBV4-1 | TRBD2 | few | CASSHLAGGDNEQFF | TGCGCCAGCAGCCATCTAGCGGGAGGGGACAATGAGCAGTTCTTC
TRBJ2-3 | TRBV27 | NA | NA | CASQTGLDTQYF | TGTGCCAGCCAAACAGGGTTAGATACGCAGTATTTT
TRBJ2-1 | TRBV9 | TRBD2 | once | CASSSGLADPMNEQFF | TGTGCCAGCAGCTCGGGACTAGCGGATCCCATGAATGAGCAGTTCTTC
TRBJ1-5 | TRBV27 | NA | NA | CASSLTGSFQPQHF | TGTGCCAGCAGTTTAACAGGGTCTTTTCAGCCCCAGCATTTT
TRBJ1-5 | TRBV19 | NA | NA | CASSIGQTYLGPQHF | TGTGCCAGTAGTATTGGACAGACCTACCTTGGGCCCCAGCATTTT
TRBJ2-7 | TRBV7-2 | NA | once | CASSLARGGGAPGEQYF | TGTGCCAGCAGCTTAGCCCGGGGTGGGGGGGCTCCTGGGGAGCAGTACTTC
TRBJ2-7 | TRBV27 | TRBD1 | NA | CASSWGQGREQYF | TGTGCCAGCAGTTGGGGACAGGGTAGGGAGCAGTACTTC
TRBJ2-1 | TRBV9 | TRBD2 | NA | CASSGTGLAGSFEQFF | TGTGCCAGCAGCGGTACGGGACTAGCGGGATCTTTTGAGCAGTTCTTC
TRBJ2-7 | TRBV27 | NA | once | CASSTPQGEQYF | TGTGCCAGCAGTACGCCCCAGGGAGAGCAGTACTTC
TRBJ2-1 | TRBV28 | NA | NA | CASSVSPRAPRNNEQFF | TGTGCCTCCTCAGTTTCACCGCGGGCCCCTCGAAACAATGAGCAGTTCTTC
TRBJ1-3 | TRBV5-4 | NA | NA | CASSLDGGRGGNTIYF | TGTGCCAGCAGCTTGGACGGGGGGCGAGGTGGAAACACCATATATTTT
TRBJ2-1 | TRBV9 | NA | NA | CASSVALSSYNEQFF | TGTGCCAGCAGCGTAGCCCTGAGCTCCTACAATGAGCAGTTCTTC
TRBJ2-3 | TRBV7-9 | NA | NA | CASSLDQGGFTDTQYF | TGTGCCAGCAGCTTAGATCAAGGCGGGTTCACAGATACGCAGTATTTT
TRBJ2-7 | TRBV27 | TRBD2 | NA | CASSITSGWANEQYF | TGTGCCAGCAGTATCACTAGCGGCTGGGCTAACGAGCAGTACTTC
TRBJ2-2 | TRBV19 | NA | NA | CASSIRQGGTGELFF | TGTGCCAGTAGTATCCGACAGGGAGGCACCGGGGAGCTGTTTTTT
TRBJ1-1 | TRBV9 | NA | NA | CASSPGVGSTEAFF | TGTGCCAGCAGCCCAGGCGTTGGGAGCACTGAAGCTTTCTTT